The clone carrying this T cell receptor (beta chain) was counted between two and nine times. Its antigen remains unknown. These data belong to a study of T cells after yellow fever vaccination. Broader study findings: Reappearance after the booster was seen for most primary-vaccination clones, at 96% CD4 and around 90% CD8. A minor fraction of clonotypes spanned both CD4 and CD8 compartments.

One entry per CDR3 protein results from TCRdb running MiXCR on the 5' RACE reads. The sample lists about 550,000 distinct CDR3 sequences; 15% to 20% were seen once. CDR3 length: 13 residues. V was cut by 2 bases and J by 6 bases, with 7 bases left in between. The V gene's germline CDR1 is SGHTA and CDR2 FQGNSA. The receptor was isolated from a man younger than 40 who received the YFV17D yellow fever vaccine. The starting material was PBMCs, obtained 15 days after the yellow fever booster vaccination. The chain couples TRBV7-2 to TRBJ2-2; unclear D gene. CDR3 amino acids: CASSLSSPGELFF. In nucleotides, the CDR3 is TGTGCCAGCAGCTTATCTAGTCCCGGGGAGCTGTTTTTT.